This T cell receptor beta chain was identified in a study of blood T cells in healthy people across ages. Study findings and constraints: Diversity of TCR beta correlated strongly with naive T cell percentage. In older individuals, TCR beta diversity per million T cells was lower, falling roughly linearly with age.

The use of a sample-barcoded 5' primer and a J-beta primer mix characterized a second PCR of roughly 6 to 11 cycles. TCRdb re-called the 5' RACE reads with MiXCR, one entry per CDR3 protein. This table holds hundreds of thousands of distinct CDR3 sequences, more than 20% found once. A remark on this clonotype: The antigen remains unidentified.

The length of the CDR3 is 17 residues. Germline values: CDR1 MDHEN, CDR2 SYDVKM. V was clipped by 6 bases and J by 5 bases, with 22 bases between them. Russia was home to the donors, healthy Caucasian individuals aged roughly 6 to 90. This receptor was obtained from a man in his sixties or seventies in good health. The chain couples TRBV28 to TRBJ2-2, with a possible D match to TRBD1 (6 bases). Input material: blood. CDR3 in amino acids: CASSPSLGQGSTGELFF. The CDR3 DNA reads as TGTGCCAGCAGCCCCTCTCTAGGGCAGGGGTCTACCGGGGAGCTGTTTTTT.